This entry features one T cell receptor beta chain sequence. Its antigen is as yet unknown. Germline values: CDR1 SGHNT, CDR2 YYREEE (reference sequence). Trimming cost V 2 bases and J 1 base, with 3 bases left between them. This CDR3 has 13 amino acids. This entry comes from a study of cytomegalovirus exposure and HLA in healthy donors. Overall study findings and caveats: Later analysis associated a missense DCLRE1C variant with TCR beta V- and J-gene trimming. Most TCR sequences proved rare, with some public TCRs found in many donors.

Use of 60 Vbeta and 13 Jbeta primers characterized the PCR. TCRdb keeps only in-frame clones here, not all; method: immunoSEQ multiplex PCR. The top ten clones hold 7.6% of a sample with tens of thousands of clones, about 67% of them seen once. The chain carries TRBV5-4 and TRBJ2-2, with D unresolved. The sequence derives from a man aged 35-49 years in good health and CMV-seropositive. Input material: PBMCs. This CDR3 reads CASSFQNTGELFF. The CDR3, as DNA: TGTGCCAGCAGCTTTCAGAACACCGGGGAGCTGTTTTTT.